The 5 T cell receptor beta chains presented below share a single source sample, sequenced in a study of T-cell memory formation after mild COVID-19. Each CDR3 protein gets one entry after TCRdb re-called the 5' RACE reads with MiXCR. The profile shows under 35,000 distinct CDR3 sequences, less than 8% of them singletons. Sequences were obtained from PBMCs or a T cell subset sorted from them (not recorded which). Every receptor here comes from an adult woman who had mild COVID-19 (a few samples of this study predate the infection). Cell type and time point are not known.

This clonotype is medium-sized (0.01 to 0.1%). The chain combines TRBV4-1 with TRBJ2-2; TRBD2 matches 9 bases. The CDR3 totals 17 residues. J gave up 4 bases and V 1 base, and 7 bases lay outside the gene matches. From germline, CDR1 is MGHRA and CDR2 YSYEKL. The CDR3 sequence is CASSQGRREGLTGELFF. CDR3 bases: TGCGCCAGCAGCCAAGGGCGGCGGGAGGGCCTCACCGGGGAGCTGTTTTTT.

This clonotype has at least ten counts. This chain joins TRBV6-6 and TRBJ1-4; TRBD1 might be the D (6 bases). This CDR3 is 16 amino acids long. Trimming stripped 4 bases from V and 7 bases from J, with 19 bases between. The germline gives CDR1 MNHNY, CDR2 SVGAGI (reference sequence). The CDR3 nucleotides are TGTGCCAGCAGTTTCTTCGGACAGAACAGTTTTGAAAAACTGTTTTTT. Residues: CASSFFGQNSFEKLFF.

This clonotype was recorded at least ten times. CDR3 in amino acids: CASSQEASPFQQKLFF. CDR3 nucleotide sequence: TGCGCCAGCAGCCAAGAGGCAAGTCCCTTCCAGCAAAAACTGTTTTTT. The chain links TRBV4-1 to TRBJ1-4; D is unresolved. CDR3 length: 16 residues. Trimming pared 0 bases from V and 9 bases from J, leaving 17 bases between. The germline CDR1 and CDR2 sequences are MGHRA and YSYEKL.

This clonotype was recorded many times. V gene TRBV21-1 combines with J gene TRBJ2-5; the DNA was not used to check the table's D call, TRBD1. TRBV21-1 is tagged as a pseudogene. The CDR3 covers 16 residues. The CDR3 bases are TGTGCCAGCAGCACCCCCGGGACAGGGACCTCTGAGACCCAGTACTTC. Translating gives CASSTPGTGTSETQYF.

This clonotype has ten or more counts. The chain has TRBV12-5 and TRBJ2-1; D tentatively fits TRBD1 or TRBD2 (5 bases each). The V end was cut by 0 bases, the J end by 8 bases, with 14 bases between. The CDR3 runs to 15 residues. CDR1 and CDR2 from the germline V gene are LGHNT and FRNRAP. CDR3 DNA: TGTGCTAGTGGTTTGGTACCGGGGCCGCCCCATGAGCAGTTCTTC. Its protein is CASGLVPGPPHEQFF.